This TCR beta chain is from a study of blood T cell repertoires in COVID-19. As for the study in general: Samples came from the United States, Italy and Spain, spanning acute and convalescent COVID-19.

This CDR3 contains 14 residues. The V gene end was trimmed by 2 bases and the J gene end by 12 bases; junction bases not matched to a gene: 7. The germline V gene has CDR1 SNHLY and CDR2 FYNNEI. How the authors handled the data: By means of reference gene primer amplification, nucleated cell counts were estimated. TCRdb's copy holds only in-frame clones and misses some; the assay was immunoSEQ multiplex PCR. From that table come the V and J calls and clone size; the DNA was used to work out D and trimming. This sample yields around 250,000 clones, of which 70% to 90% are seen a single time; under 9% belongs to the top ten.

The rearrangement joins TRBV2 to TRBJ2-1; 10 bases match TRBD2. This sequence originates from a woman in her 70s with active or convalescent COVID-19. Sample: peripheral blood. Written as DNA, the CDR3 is TGTGCCAGCAGTGAATTACTAGCGGGGAGGGGGCAGTTCTTC. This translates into CASSELLAGRGQFF. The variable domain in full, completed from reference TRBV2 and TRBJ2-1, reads EPEVTQTPSHQVTQMGQEVILRCVPISNHLYFYWYRQILGQKVEFLVSFYNNEISEKSEIFDDQFSVERPDGSNFTLKIRSTKLEDSAMYFCASSELLAGRGQFFGPGTRLTVL.